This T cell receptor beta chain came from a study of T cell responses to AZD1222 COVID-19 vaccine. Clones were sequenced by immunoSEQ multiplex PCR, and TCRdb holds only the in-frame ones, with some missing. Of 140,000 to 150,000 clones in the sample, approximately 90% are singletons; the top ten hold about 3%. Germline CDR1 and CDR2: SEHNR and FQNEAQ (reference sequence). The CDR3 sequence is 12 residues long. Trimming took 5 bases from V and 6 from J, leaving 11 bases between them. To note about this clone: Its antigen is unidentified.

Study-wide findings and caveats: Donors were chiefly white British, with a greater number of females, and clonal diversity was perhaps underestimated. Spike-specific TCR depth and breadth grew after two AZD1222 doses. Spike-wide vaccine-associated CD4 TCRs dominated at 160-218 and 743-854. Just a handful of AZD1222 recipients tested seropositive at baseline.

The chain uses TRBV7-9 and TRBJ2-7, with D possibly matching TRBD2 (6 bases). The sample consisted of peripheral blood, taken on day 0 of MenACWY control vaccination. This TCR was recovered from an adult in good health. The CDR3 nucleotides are TGTGCCAGCAGCCCAAGGGAGGCCGAGCAGTACTTC. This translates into CASSPREAEQYF.